The TCR beta chain described here comes from a study of T-cell memory formation after mild COVID-19 (dated by TCRdb to the early 2020s). Study-level background: TCR sequence clusters from the two donors were found to be largely donor specific. Longitudinal TCRalpha and TCRbeta repertoire sequencing tracked T-cell clones expanding and contracting after mild COVID-19 in two donors. Two young, previously healthy adult volunteers made up the cohort, one male and one female. Broad study findings and their caveats: Only a couple of mild cases were covered by the study, and larger cohorts that include severe cases with pre-infection samples were considered necessary. Contracting CD4+ clones were located mainly in the CM and EM memory subsets, whereas CD8+ clones were found to be enriched in EMRA. Whether the second-wave clones peaking on day 37 were SARS-CoV-2 specific was not confirmed. Some responding clones were detected in pre-infection memory, suggesting pre-existing cross-reactive memory T cells joined the SARS-CoV-2 response. Clones contracting from day 15 to 85 had balanced CD4/CD8 phenotypes, while a second wave expanding from day 15 to 37 was biased towards CD4+.

This clonotype showed up just once. Its specific antigen is unknown. No qualities accompany the bases; no much larger clone lies one base away. A single read counts as weak evidence. The V end gives up 6 bases and the J end 6 bases, leaving 6 bases in the junction not matched to a gene. Measured from the cysteine to the phenylalanine, the CDR3 is 15 residues long. CDR3 DNA is the only sequence kept; it has 45 bases, read in frame from the first base. As encoded in the germline V gene (reference sequence), CDR1 is MNHEY while CDR2 is SMNVEV. Ficoll-Paque density gradient centrifugation was the method used to isolate PBMCs. The data were produced on an Illumina NovaSeq 6000. cDNA libraries for TCRalpha and TCRbeta were prepared by 5'RACE using constant-segment primers, with sample barcodes and unique molecular identifiers added. Trizol reagent was used to extract RNA from every sample. Libraries were amplified in two PCR steps, with a second sample barcode and Illumina TruSeq adapters added in the second step. The libraries were sequenced on an Illumina NovaSeq using 2 x 150 bp paired-end reads. Processing in the source paper ran as follows. Demultiplexing of reads and collapsing into UMI-guided consensus sequences were performed with migec v1.2.7. Using mixcr v2.1.11, the UMI consensuses were aligned to TRA and TRB V and J templates and assembled into clonotypes. A clonotype was counted as expanded or contracted only if both edgeR and NoisET called the change significant, with noise models trained on biological replicates. edgeR calls used a false discovery rate-adjusted p below 0.01 and a log2 fold-change threshold of 1. As an exploratory analysis of dynamics, max-normalized trajectories of the 1000 most abundant clonotypes were examined with PCA combined with hierarchical clustering. Separately sequenced CD4+ and CD8+ repertoires were used to assign a CD4 or CD8 phenotype to each responding clone. TCRdb reanalyzed the raw reads on its own, using fastp at Q25 for trimming and MiXCR for clone calling, and kept in-frame beta chains. When rows share a CDR3 protein, they turn into one entry using the most common DNA and genes. Clone size and V and J calls follow TCRdb, not the original study. The sample table records hundreds of thousands of distinct CDR3 sequences; roughly an eighth of these occur just once. Under 25% of the sample goes to the ten largest clones.

Sequenced sample: PBMCs or a T cell subset sorted from them (not recorded which). This receptor was obtained from a man between 18 and 35 years old who had mild COVID-19 (a few samples of this study predate the infection). The sample titles of this study are shuffled in the database, so cell type and time point are left out; the donor was told from shared clones. The chain joins TRBV27 to TRBJ2-3, and TRBD2 matches 13 of the central bases. The CDR3 in this case is CASSRTSGGGDTQYF. The DNA is TGTGCCAGCAGCCGGACTAGCGGGGGTGGCGATACGCAGTATTTT.